This T cell receptor beta chain derives from a study of cytomegalovirus exposure and HLA in healthy donors. The length of the CDR3 is 12 residues. V lost 4 bases, J lost 8 bases, and 4 bases stayed unmatched. CDR1 is SGHNT and CDR2 is YYREEE in the germline V gene (reference sequence). The PCR used 60 Vbeta and 13 Jbeta primers. The data were produced by immunoSEQ multiplex PCR, yet TCRdb's version contains in-frame clones alone and is incomplete. The sample shows about 200,000 clones, 82% of them seen only once. The V call is TRBV5-4, the J call TRBJ1-2; 8 nucleotides match TRBD1. The sequence derives from a boy aged 2 to 10 in good health and CMV-seronegative. Sequencing was carried out using PBMCs. CDR3 sequence: CASSRTGRGYTF. The CDR3 DNA reads as TGTGCCAGCAGCCGGACAGGGCGCGGCTACACCTTC.